The rows below give T cell receptor beta chains drawn from one sample of a study of cytomegalovirus exposure and HLA in healthy donors. Method: immunoSEQ multiplex PCR; TCRdb's copy keeps in-frame clones and lacks some. The sample has some 62,000 clones. The specimen sequenced was PBMCs. The source of these receptors is a man aged 25-45 years in good health and CMV-seropositive. CDR3s leave out the opening cysteine and the closing phenylalanine or tryptophan.

V	J	CDR3
TRBV9	TRBJ1-2	ASSHGAGGKSGYT
TRBV19	TRBJ2-3	ATKTSGGSDTQY
TRBV6-6	TRBJ1-5	ASSPDRGHSNQPQH
TRBV5-1	TRBJ2-7	ASSPQTGGAYEQY
TRBV7-9	TRBJ2-6	ASSITGAGANVLT
TRBV18	TRBJ1-1	ASSPQPRGNTEAF
TRBV5-4	TRBJ1-1	ASSLVQQNTEAF
TRBV11-2	TRBJ2-1	ASSHNNEQF
TRBV12-5	TRBJ2-5	ASGSRDRGQPQETQY
TRBV19	TRBJ2-5	ASSWTSGGLLGETQY
TRBV6-5	TRBJ1-1	ASSLRQGRGTEAF
TRBV5-1	TRBJ2-2	ASSSTSGLVAGELF
TRBV19	TRBJ2-7	ASSLAGVHEQY
TRBV4-2	TRBJ2-7	ASSQERGGSYEQY
TRBV6-5	TRBJ1-2	ASSSSQGFGGYT
TRBV6-5	TRBJ1-2	ASSYGAGSYGYT
TRBV2	TRBJ1-1	ASSAWQGRTEAF
TRBV6-6	TRBJ2-7	ASSTYTTGTYEQY
TRBV11-2	TRBJ1-2	ASSGTGNYGYT
TRBV5-1	TRBJ1-4	ASSSGGMATNEKLF
TRBV6-1	TRBJ1-1	ASSEWGGKNTEAF
TRBV6-4	TRBJ2-3	ASSEGLASGTQY
TRBV5-1	TRBJ1-1	ASSHAAGDYTEAF
TRBV7-2	TRBJ2-1	ASSLELAGGVEF
TRBV28	TRBJ2-7	ASTRGGGYEQY
TRBV9	TRBJ2-1	ASSVVGAGGYSDNEQF
TRBV7-2	TRBJ1-1	ASSAYRGYDEAF
TRBV19	TRBJ2-6	ASSQWRVRGSFGANVLT
TRBV25-1	TRBJ1-2	ASSEWVGGAGGYT
TRBV19	TRBJ1-5	ASSISPGGYSNQPQH
TRBV30	TRBJ2-3	AWSTPGRADTQY
TRBV30	TRBJ1-4	AWRTVEKLF
TRBV7-9	TRBJ1-5	ASSADGSGQPQH
TRBV6-1	TRBJ1-3	ASSEAHEGNTIY
TRBV4-1	TRBJ2-7	ASSHTGTADPEQY
TRBV29-1	TRBJ1-2	SVTDGGYGYT
TRBV7-2	TRBJ2-5	ASSAFPRGKGETQY
TRBV9	TRBJ2-2	ASSVMVPGQGAAGELF
TRBV30	TRBJ2-5	AWFPTSGYETQY
TRBV12-5	.	ASAPKGQGVSYEQY
TRBV28	TRBJ1-1	ASSLTLDGVTEAF
TRBV19	TRBJ2-6	ASSSIRTALSSGANVLT
TRBV4-1	TRBJ2-4	ASSQDRGVGAKNIQY
TRBV4-1	TRBJ1-5	ASSLMEGNQPQH
TRBV6-1	TRBJ2-1	ASSSGTGGLVEQF
TRBV6-5	TRBJ1-4	ASSSTYRATNEKLF
TRBV5-6	TRBJ2-2	ASSLARYTGELF
TRBV7-2	TRBJ2-7	ASSLAETGRYEQY
TRBV6-1	TRBJ1-4	ASTRTGFNEKLF
TRBV5-6	TRBJ1-2	ASSLGTGNYGYT
TRBV19	TRBJ1-1	ASRRVPNTEAF
TRBV27	TRBJ2-7	ASSPRTGFEQY
TRBV13	TRBJ2-7	ASSLGTGGVYEQY
TRBV5-8	TRBJ2-1	ASSVRGPLEQF
TRBV6-5	TRBJ2-7	ASRKTSGSYEQY
TRBV6-5	TRBJ1-1	ASGTGNTEAF
TRBV30	TRBJ1-1	AWSSSGTEAF
TRBV7-9	TRBJ1-2	ASSLGDRGKGYT
TRBV25-1	TRBJ2-6	ASSVRLAGANVLT
TRBV30	TRBJ2-7	AGSYQGALPYEQY